This T cell receptor beta chain was recovered during a study of CD8+ T cells in alopecia areata. Turning to the study itself: At a dose of 5 to 10 mg twice daily, oral tofacitinib was given to treated patients. Tofacitinib therapy took 6 to 18 months; 6 months off drug came after. General study findings and limits: The study found higher clonality in lesional than normal scalp, especially in alopecia totalis/universalis.

The V gene end was trimmed by 6 bases and the J gene end by 4 bases; junction bases not matched to a gene: 4. This CDR3 has 12 amino acids. The germline CDR1 and CDR2 sequences are SQVTM and ANQGSEA. RNA, once extracted, was reverse transcribed into cDNA for use as the sequencing template. The assay was immunoSEQ multiplex PCR, and TCRdb's table has in-frame clones only and misses some. This table has about 130,000 clones, 49% appearing once. Points on this clone: Its antigen is unknown. This specimen includes other DNA sequences encoding the same CDR3.

Sample: CD8+ T cells sorted from blood, taken at week 0. The rearrangement links TRBV29-1 to TRBJ1-1; 8 nucleotides line up with TRBD1. The receptor's source is a human donor with alopecia areata. CDR3 DNA: TGCAGCGTCGGACAGGGAGGCACTGAAGCTTTCTTT. The encoded protein is CSVGQGGTEAFF.